This T cell receptor beta chain was captured by sequencing in a study of cytomegalovirus exposure and HLA in healthy donors. Findings of the study overall: Reported performance of the classifier showed diagnosis of cytomegalovirus status with high specificity and sensitivity. In vitro assays verified that three CMV-associated chains recognized CMV antigens specifically.

The protocol was immunoSEQ multiplex PCR, while the TCRdb copy is restricted to in-frame clones and leaves out a portion. The table includes about 110,000 clones, around nine tenths detected once. Germline CDR1 is SNHLY and CDR2 is FYNNEI. V lost 3 bases, J lost 3 bases, and 4 bases stayed unmatched. CDR3 length: 14 residues. As concerns this clone: The antigen remains unidentified.

The receptor's source is a woman aged 18-30 years in good health and CMV-seronegative. The chain uses TRBV2 and TRBJ1-2, with 7 bases matching TRBD1. Sequenced input: PBMCs. CDR3 amino acids: CASSDTGTDYGYTF. DNA of the CDR3: TGTGCCAGCAGTGATACCGGGACAGACTATGGCTACACCTTC.